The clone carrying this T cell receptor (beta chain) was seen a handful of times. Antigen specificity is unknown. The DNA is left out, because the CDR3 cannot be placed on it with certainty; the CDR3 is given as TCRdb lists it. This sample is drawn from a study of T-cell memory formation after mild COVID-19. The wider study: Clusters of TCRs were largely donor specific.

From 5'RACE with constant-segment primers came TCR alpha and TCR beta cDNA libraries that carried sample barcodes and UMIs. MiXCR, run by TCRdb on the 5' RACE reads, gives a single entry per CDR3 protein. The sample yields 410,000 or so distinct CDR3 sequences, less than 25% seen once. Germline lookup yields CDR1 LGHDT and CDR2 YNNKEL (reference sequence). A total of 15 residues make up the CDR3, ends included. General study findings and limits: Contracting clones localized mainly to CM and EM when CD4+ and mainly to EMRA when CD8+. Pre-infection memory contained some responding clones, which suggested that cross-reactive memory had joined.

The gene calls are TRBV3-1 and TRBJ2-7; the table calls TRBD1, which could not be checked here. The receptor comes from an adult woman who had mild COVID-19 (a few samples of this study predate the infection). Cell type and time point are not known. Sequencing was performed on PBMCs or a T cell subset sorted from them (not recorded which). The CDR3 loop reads CASSQVFGAGHEQYF.